The present T cell receptor (beta chain) was sequenced within a study of regulatory T cells in long-lasting Graves disease. About the research overall: Positivity for TSH receptor antibodies plus over 5 years of antithyroid drugs meant persistent Graves' disease.

As for time point: persistent/refractory GD, antithyroid drugs over 5 years with positive TRAb. PBMC-extracted RNA yielded the TCR library. The CDR3 has 15 residues. Trimming at V came to 7 bases and at J to 4 bases, leaving 10 bases not matched to a gene. Germline CDR1 SEHNR, CDR2 FQNEAQ (reference sequence). Points on this clonotype: Antigen specificity is unknown.

Assembly of TCR beta libraries relied on iRepertoire HTBI primers together with Arm-PCR of CDR3 regions. TCRdb used MiXCR to reprocess the multiplex PCR reads, holding one entry per CDR3 protein. This sample has 600,000 to 800,000 distinct CDR3 sequences, with about 30% found just once. General study results and limits: TCR diversity in persistent Graves' patients was below that of newly diagnosed ones. With persistent disease, TRBV28, TRBJ1-2 and TRBJ2-5 were the favored segments.

The sequence was obtained from a female donor with Graves disease. The V call is TRBV7-9, the J call TRBJ2-5; 9 bases map to TRBD1. The material sequenced was peripheral blood mononuclear cells (PBMCs), taken when the disease was refractory, from a patient treated with antithyroid drugs. The CDR3 is CASTPGQGNRETQYF. CDR3 DNA: TGTGCCAGCACGCCGGGACAGGGAAACAGAGAGACCCAGTACTTC.